Reported below is one T cell receptor beta chain. Its target is unknown. The data belong to a study of beta chain features in type 1 diabetes. At the level of the study: Sorted cells numbering under 110 million were examined across all samples. Study-level results: Insertions at VDJ junctions were less frequent in type 1 diabetes patients. These patients also deleted more nucleotides at the same junctions. Among all four CD4+ subsets, Type 1 diabetes patients had TCRB CDR3s that were moderately but significantly shorter.

All of the isolated RNA was reverse transcribed, so expressed TCRB transcripts were sequenced. Mean read depth for naive, central memory and regulatory T cell samples was around 3.8 million reads. Libraries were prepared by immunoSEQ multiplex PCR; TCRdb keeps only in-frame clonotypes and omits some of them. The sample contains around 290,000 clones, approximately 8.1% of which appear only once. Germline trimming cut 5 bases from V and 4 bases from J; bases unmatched to any gene: 4. There are 13 residues in the CDR3. Germline CDR1 reads SGHTA; CDR2 reads FQGNSA. The receptor was isolated from a woman aged 18-29 years in good health. Sequences were obtained from central memory CD4+ T cells from blood. The gene calls are TRBV7-2 and TRBJ1-2, with TRBD1 matching over 7 bases. In DNA form, the CDR3 reads TGTGCCAGCAGCCCGAGGGACAGCTATGGCTACACCTTC. Translated: CASSPRDSYGYTF.